This T cell receptor beta chain was documented in a study of blood T cell repertoires in COVID-19. Trimming removed 5 bases from V and 4 bases from J; junction bases left unmatched: 8. Germline V gene data show CDR1 as MNHNY and CDR2 as SVGAGI (reference sequence). The CDR3 totals 15 residues. The method was immunoSEQ multiplex PCR; TCRdb's version includes in-frame clones alone and lacks a portion of them. The data contain 50,000 to 65,000 clones, roughly 92% of them seen just once; the ten biggest clones take up roughly 4.2%. Input material: peripheral blood. The genes are TRBV6-6 and TRBJ1-2; 9 positions match TRBD1. This clonotype was obtained from a man aged 45-65 years with active COVID-19. The DNA for the CDR3 is TGTGCCAGCAGTCCACGGACAGGGGCCTTCTATGGCTACACCTTC. Its translation is CASSPRTGAFYGYTF.